This T cell receptor beta chain was identified in a study of T cells in Graves' hyperthyroidism and ophthalmopathy. Study-level findings and limits: Among clonotypes expanded in thyroid above 0.001, most were also found in blood.

Ophthalmopathy cases scored 3 or more on the Clinical Activity Score and 4 or more on NOSPECS grade, with duration below 3 months. The study excluded patients with uncontrolled infection, other autoimmune disease, pregnancy or lactation. About 10 ml fresh peripheral blood yielded the PBMCs. As regards this clonotype: Antigen unknown.

The TCR beta CDR3 regions underwent amplification using RNA transcripts as the source. A first-round RT-PCR of the TCR CDR3 used the HTBI primer set. TCRdb independently ran MiXCR on the multiplex PCR reads; one entry per CDR3 protein. The sample yields about 300,000 distinct CDR3 sequences, around 20% seen once. The CDR3 contains 13 residues. With 3 bases removed from V and 7 bases from J, the gap between germline ends came to 9 bases. Germline CDR1 and CDR2: KGHSH and LQKENI. The sequenced sample was blood. This rearrangement joins TRBV18 to TRBJ2-2, with D perhaps TRBD1 (6 bases). The TCR originated in a man over 45 with Graves' ophthalmopathy. The CDR3 DNA is TGTGCCAGCTCACCGGGACACCTCGGGGAGCTGTTTTTT. Encoded protein: CASSPGHLGELFF.